This T cell receptor (beta chain) was profiled in a study of T cell responses to AZD1222 COVID-19 vaccine. Assay used: immunoSEQ multiplex PCR; TCRdb lists only in-frame clones, some missing. The sample contains approximately 130,000 clones, approximately 85% of which appear only once. Trimming took 3 bases from V and 10 from J, leaving 19 bases between them. The CDR3 consists of 16 residues. The germline V gene has CDR1 MRHNA and CDR2 SNTAGT. The sequence derives from an adult in good health. The genes are TRBV6-4 and TRBJ1-6; no clear D. The material was peripheral blood, obtained on day 0 of AZD1222 vaccination. DNA for the CDR3: TGTGCCAGCAGTGAAGGAGCCGGCGACTTGGTGTCACCCCTCCACTTT. This translates into CASSEGAGDLVSPLHF.